This entry features one TCR beta chain sequence. Antigen specificity is unknown. Method: immunoSEQ multiplex PCR; TCRdb's copy keeps in-frame clones and lacks some. Of roughly 32,000 clones listed, roughly 80% were seen once; the top ten hold about 9.3%. These data originate in a study of a mutant IDH1 vaccine in newly diagnosed glioma. The wider study: Sex among treated patients split around 60% male, about 40% female; mean age was approximately 38 years. Patients got radiotherapy, temozolomide, or both beforehand, and most got both.

The time point here: week 35, safety follow-up. Each vaccine dose was 300 ug of mutant IDH1 20-mer peptide, with topical imiquimod. The patients received vaccinations eight times, in weeks 1, 3, 5, 7, 11, 15, 19 and 23. Germline values: CDR1 GTSNPN, CDR2 SVGIG (reference sequence). The V gene lost 1 base and the J gene lost 3 bases, with 16 bases spanning the gap. The CDR3 length is 15 residues. The sequence was obtained from a woman in her twenties or thirties with glioma. Some clones in this sample may be carry-over from other donors' samples. Here the sequenced sample was PBMCs, taken from a glioma patient whose treatment included an IDH1 peptide vaccine. The chain uses TRBV30 and TRBJ2-7; D is perhaps TRBD2 (6 bases). The CDR3 bases are TGTGCCTGGAGTGCATCCACTAGGGAGGACTACGAGCAGTACTTC. It translates to CAWSASTREDYEQYF.